The source of this TCR beta chain is a study of blood T cells in healthy people across ages. Broader study findings: The recorded TCR beta diversity per million T cells decreased in a roughly linear manner with age.

On this clonotype: Its target is not known.

Sample-barcoded 5' priming and a J-beta primer mix drove a second PCR of roughly 7 to 11 cycles. MiXCR, applied by TCRdb to the 5' RACE reads, yields one record per CDR3 protein. Here the sample spans about a million distinct CDR3 sequences, roughly 50% being singletons. V was cut by 1 base and J by 4 bases, with 11 bases left in between. The CDR3 is 14 amino acids. Germline V gives CDR1 DFQATT, CDR2 SNEGSKA (reference sequence). The TCR sequence derives from a woman in her sixties in good health. The V gene is TRBV20-1, the J gene TRBJ2-1, with D perhaps TRBD1 or TRBD2 (5 bases each). Sequencing was done on a sample of blood. CDR3 nucleotides: TGCAGTGCTAGAGCGTGGGGGTTATACAATGAGCAGTTCTTC. Encoded protein: CSARAWGLYNEQFF.